This TCR beta chain was profiled in a study of cytomegalovirus exposure and HLA in healthy donors. PCR employed 60 Vbeta and 13 Jbeta primers. This table comes from immunoSEQ multiplex PCR, and its TCRdb copy is limited to in-frame clones, with some not included. The sample yields 150,000 to 200,000 clones, about four fifths seen once. The V end was cut by 5 bases, the J end by 5 bases, with 16 bases between. Germline CDR1 SGHTA, CDR2 FQGNSA. There are 15 residues in the CDR3. Material for sequencing was PBMCs. The chain couples TRBV7-2 to TRBJ2-1, with TRBD2 as a possible D gene (7 bases). This clonotype was sampled from a woman in her 50s in good health and CMV-seronegative. DNA of the CDR3: TGTGCCAGCAGCACACGGCGGGGGCCGGACAATGAGCAGTTCTTC. Translation: CASSTRRGPDNEQFF.